These T cell receptor beta chains were read from a single sample in a study of technical replicates of blood from a handful of donors. Here immunoSEQ multiplex PCR was the method, and the copy in TCRdb shows in-frame clones only, minus some. This sample has about 66,000 clones, with 88% found just once. Sequencing was carried out using PBMCs. The receptors stem from a human donor in good health. Some clones in this sample may be carry-over from other donors' samples. Both conserved end residues are part of each CDR3. A D gene is named only where the DNA matches it firmly. The size field is filled for only some rows; it gives once, few, many or a size class.

DNA: TGCGCCAGCAGCTCAGGGACAGGCGGGCTCAATCAGCCCCAGCATTTT
CDR3: CASSSGTGGLNQPQHF
size: NA
D: TRBD1
V: TRBV5-1
J: TRBJ1-5

DNA: TGTGCCAGCCAAAGCGGGCTAATGAACACTGAAGCTTTCTTT
CDR3: CASQSGLMNTEAFF
size: NA
D: NA
V: TRBV6-6
J: TRBJ1-1

DNA: TGTGCCAGCTCACCACCGAGGGCGGCCACGGAGCAGTACTTC
CDR3: CASSPPRAATEQYF
size: NA
D: NA
V: TRBV18
J: TRBJ2-7

DNA: TGCGCCAGCAGCCAAGCACAGGGGGCCTCTAACACTGAAGCTTTCTTT
CDR3: CASSQAQGASNTEAFF
size: large
D: TRBD1
V: TRBV4-1
J: TRBJ1-1

DNA: TGTGCCAGCAGCGTAGTGTCCGTACGGGGCTACAATGAGCAGTTCTTC
CDR3: CASSVVSVRGYNEQFF
size: NA
D: NA
V: TRBV9
J: TRBJ2-1

DNA: TGTGCCAGCAGTCGCCGGACTAGCGGGAGGGCCCTGTACCAAGAGACCCAGTACTTC
CDR3: CASSRRTSGRALYQETQYF
size: NA
D: TRBD2
V: TRBV28
J: TRBJ2-5

DNA: TGTGCCAGCAGGGGGAGCAGCTCCTACAATGAGCAGTTCTTC
CDR3: CASRGSSSYNEQFF
size: NA
D: NA
V: TRBV2
J: TRBJ2-1

DNA: TGTGCCAGCAGTGACTATGGCAATCAGCCCCAGCATTTT
CDR3: CASSDYGNQPQHF
size: NA
D: NA
V: TRBV6-1
J: TRBJ1-5

DNA: TGTGCCAGCAGCCACCCCTCGACAGGCGCTAACTATGGCTACACCTTC
CDR3: CASSHPSTGANYGYTF
size: NA
D: NA
V: TRBV5-4
J: TRBJ1-2

DNA: TGTGCCAGCAGTTACTCTCGACTAGCGGGAGGCTACGAGCAGTACTTC
CDR3: CASSYSRLAGGYEQYF
size: NA
D: TRBD2
V: TRBV6-5
J: TRBJ2-7

DNA: TGTGCCAGCAGCCCGGGTGGGGGCCGCACTGAAGCTTTCTTT
CDR3: CASSPGGGRTEAFF
size: NA
D: NA
V: TRBV7-2
J: TRBJ1-1

DNA: TGTGCCAGCAGGACCGGGACTAGCGGGGAGACCCAGTACTTC
CDR3: CASRTGTSGETQYF
size: NA
D: TRBD2
V: TRBV9
J: TRBJ2-5

DNA: TGTGCCAGCAGCCAGGCCGGGAACACCGGGGAGCTGTTTTTT
CDR3: CASSQAGNTGELFF
size: NA
D: NA
V: TRBV7-3
J: TRBJ2-2

DNA: TGCGCCAGCAGCTACTACAGACAGGGAATGAGGCAAGAGACCCAGTACTTC
CDR3: CASSYYRQGMRQETQYF
size: NA
D: TRBD1
V: TRBV5-1
J: TRBJ2-5

DNA: TGTGCCAGCAGCTTAGTAGAGGGCGGGGGGATCCACAATGAGCAGTTCTTC
CDR3: CASSLVEGGGIHNEQFF
size: NA
D: TRBD2
V: TRBV7-8
J: TRBJ2-1

DNA: TGCGCCAGCAGCTTGCGGGTCCCCCCCACAGATACGCAGTATTTT
CDR3: CASSLRVPPTDTQYF
size: NA
D: NA
V: TRBV5-1
J: TRBJ2-3

DNA: TGTGCCAGCTACGGGAGGGGGGGAGGAGATACGCAGTATTTT
CDR3: CASYGRGGGDTQYF
size: NA
D: TRBD2
V: TRBV5-4
J: TRBJ2-3

DNA: TGTGCCAGCAGCCAAACTGGGGGGGAGACCCAGTACTTC
CDR3: CASSQTGGETQYF
size: NA
D: NA
V: TRBV7-3
J: TRBJ2-5

DNA: TGTGCCAGCAGCTATGGGGGGGGTTCCTACGAGCAGTACTTC
CDR3: CASSYGGGSYEQYF
size: NA
D: TRBD2
V: TRBV7-2
J: TRBJ2-7

DNA: TGTGCCAGCTCACTTTCGACAGGCCAGACCTCCTATGGCTACACCTTC
CDR3: CASSLSTGQTSYGYTF
size: NA
D: NA
V: TRBV18
J: TRBJ1-2

DNA: TGTGCCAGCAGCAATACTCAGGGGGCGGTGGGTTCACCCCTCCACTTT
CDR3: CASSNTQGAVGSPLHF
size: NA
D: TRBD1
V: TRBV5-6
J: TRBJ1-6

DNA: TGTGCCAGCAGGGAGACAGGTTATAGCAATCAGCCCCAGCATTTT
CDR3: CASRETGYSNQPQHF
size: NA
D: NA
V: TRBV2
J: TRBJ1-5

DNA: TGCGCCAGCACAATGGGGGGACAGGTGAACACTGAAGCTTTCTTT
CDR3: CASTMGGQVNTEAFF
size: NA
D: TRBD1
V: TRBV5-1
J: TRBJ1-1

DNA: TGCGCCAGCAGGCCACCGGGACAGGGAACCACAGATACGCAGTATTTT
CDR3: CASRPPGQGTTDTQYF
size: NA
D: TRBD1
V: TRBV10-2
J: TRBJ2-3

DNA: TGTGCCAGCAGACGACAGGGTGGTGGCAATCAGCCCCAGCATTTT
CDR3: CASRRQGGGNQPQHF
size: NA
D: TRBD1
V: TRBV2
J: TRBJ1-5

DNA: TGTGCCAGCAGCGTAGCTGGGCTAGCGGGTCAAGAGCAGTTCTTC
CDR3: CASSVAGLAGQEQFF
size: few
D: TRBD2
V: TRBV9
J: TRBJ2-1

DNA: TGTGCCAGCAGCCCCCCGGCGGGAGGGCAGGCGGGTGAGCAGTACTTC
CDR3: CASSPPAGGQAGEQYF
size: NA
D: TRBD2
V: TRBV7-8
J: TRBJ2-7

DNA: TGTGCCAGCAGTTTTCGGGACAGCTATTCACCCCTCCACTTT
CDR3: CASSFRDSYSPLHF
size: NA
D: TRBD1
V: TRBV27
J: TRBJ1-6

DNA: TGTGCCAGCTCACCAGGGGAGTACAATCAGCCCCAGCATTTT
CDR3: CASSPGEYNQPQHF
size: few
D: NA
V: TRBV18
J: TRBJ1-5

DNA: TGCGCCAGCAGCTTGTACGGGGGACGGGAGACCCAGTACTTC
CDR3: CASSLYGGRETQYF
size: NA
D: NA
V: TRBV5-1
J: TRBJ2-5

DNA: TGTGCCAGCAGCGGCCCTGGGGCTCAGGTTAGTAATTCACCCCTCCACTTT
CDR3: CASSGPGAQVSNSPLHF
size: NA
D: NA
V: TRBV9
J: TRBJ1-6

DNA: TGTGCCAGTAGCTTCGTTTTGCCGGGGTTGATGGATGAGCAGTTCTTC
CDR3: CASSFVLPGLMDEQFF
size: NA
D: NA
V: TRBV19
J: TRBJ2-1

DNA: TGTGCCAGCAGCGGTGGGTGGGGGGACACTGAAGCTTTCTTT
CDR3: CASSGGWGDTEAFF
size: NA
D: NA
V: TRBV9
J: TRBJ1-1

DNA: TGTGCCTGGAAACCGGGACAGGGGACTAGCGGGATTGGCGGGGAGACCCAGTACTTC
CDR3: CAWKPGQGTSGIGGETQYF
size: once
D: TRBD2
V: TRBV30
J: TRBJ2-5

DNA: TGTGCCAGCAGTCCCAGACTCGGGGGGCAGTTCTTC
CDR3: CASSPRLGGQFF
size: NA
D: NA
V: TRBV25-1
J: TRBJ2-1

DNA: TGTGCCAGCAGGAGGACTAGCGGTGGTGAGCAGTACTTC
CDR3: CASRRTSGGEQYF
size: NA
D: TRBD2
V: TRBV2
J: TRBJ2-7

DNA: TGTGCCAGCAGCTTAGGGGGGGGGACAAGCTTGAACACTGAAGCTTTCTTT
CDR3: CASSLGGGTSLNTEAFF
size: few
D: NA
V: TRBV7-8
J: TRBJ1-1

DNA: TGTGCCAGCAGCCAGGTGGGACTAGCGGACACAGATACGCAGTATTTT
CDR3: CASSQVGLADTDTQYF
size: NA
D: TRBD2
V: TRBV4-2
J: TRBJ2-3

DNA: TGTGCCAGCAGCCCCGGACAAGATACGCAGTATTTT
CDR3: CASSPGQDTQYF
size: once
D: NA
V: TRBV11-3
J: TRBJ2-3

DNA: TGTGCCTGGAGTGTACAGGGCAGGGGAAGTTCGCATAATTCACCCCTCCACTTT
CDR3: CAWSVQGRGSSHNSPLHF
size: NA
D: NA
V: TRBV30
J: TRBJ1-6

DNA: TGCGCCAGCAGCCAAGATGCGAGACAGAGGTCCTACGAGCAGTACTTC
CDR3: CASSQDARQRSYEQYF
size: NA
D: NA
V: TRBV4-1
J: TRBJ2-7